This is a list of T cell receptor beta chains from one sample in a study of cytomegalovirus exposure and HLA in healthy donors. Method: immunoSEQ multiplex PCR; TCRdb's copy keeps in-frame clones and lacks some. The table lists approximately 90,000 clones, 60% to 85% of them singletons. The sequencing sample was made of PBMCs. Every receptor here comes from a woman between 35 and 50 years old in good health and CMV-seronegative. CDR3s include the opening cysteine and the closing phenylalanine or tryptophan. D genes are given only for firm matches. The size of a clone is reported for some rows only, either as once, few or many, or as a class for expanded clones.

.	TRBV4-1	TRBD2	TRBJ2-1	CASSQDRGGGFPYNEQFF	TGCGCCAGCAGCCAAGATCGTGGCGGGGGGTTCCCCTACAATGAGCAGTTCTTC
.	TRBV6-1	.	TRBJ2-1	CASSEALRGPVQFF	TGTGCCAGCAGTGAAGCTCTGCGGGGGCCCGTTCAGTTCTTC
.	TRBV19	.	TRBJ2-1	CASSIARAPPYNEQFF	TGTGCCAGTAGTATAGCGCGGGCGCCCCCCTACAATGAGCAGTTCTTC
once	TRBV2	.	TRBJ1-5	CASSEYPTDSAADQPQHF	TGTGCCAGCAGTGAGTACCCGACGGACAGTGCAGCAGATCAGCCCCAGCATTTT
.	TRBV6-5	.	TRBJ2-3	CASSYPTGMGTDTQYF	TGTGCCAGCAGTTATCCTACAGGGATGGGCACAGATACGCAGTATTTT
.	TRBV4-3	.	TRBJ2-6	CASSQVGAAITGANVLTF	TGCGCCAGCAGCCAAGTTGGGGCAGCGATCACTGGGGCCAACGTCCTGACTTTC
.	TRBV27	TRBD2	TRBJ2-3	CASSESRLAGDTTDTQYF	TGTGCCAGCAGCGAATCGCGGCTAGCGGGGGACACCACAGATACGCAGTATTTT
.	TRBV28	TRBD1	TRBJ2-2	CASLDRGRVTGELFF	TGTGCCAGCCTCGACAGGGGGCGTGTCACCGGGGAGCTGTTTTTT
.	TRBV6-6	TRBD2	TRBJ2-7	CASSSGTSDEQYF	TGTGCCAGCAGTTCCGGGACTAGTGACGAGCAGTACTTC
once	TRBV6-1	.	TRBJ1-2	CASSGQGQFNYGYTF	TGTGCCAGCAGTGGGCAGGGCCAATTTAACTATGGCTACACCTTC
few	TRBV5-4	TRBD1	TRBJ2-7	CASSLGGTGGYEQYF	TGTGCCAGCAGCTTGGGTGGGACAGGGGGCTACGAGCAGTACTTC